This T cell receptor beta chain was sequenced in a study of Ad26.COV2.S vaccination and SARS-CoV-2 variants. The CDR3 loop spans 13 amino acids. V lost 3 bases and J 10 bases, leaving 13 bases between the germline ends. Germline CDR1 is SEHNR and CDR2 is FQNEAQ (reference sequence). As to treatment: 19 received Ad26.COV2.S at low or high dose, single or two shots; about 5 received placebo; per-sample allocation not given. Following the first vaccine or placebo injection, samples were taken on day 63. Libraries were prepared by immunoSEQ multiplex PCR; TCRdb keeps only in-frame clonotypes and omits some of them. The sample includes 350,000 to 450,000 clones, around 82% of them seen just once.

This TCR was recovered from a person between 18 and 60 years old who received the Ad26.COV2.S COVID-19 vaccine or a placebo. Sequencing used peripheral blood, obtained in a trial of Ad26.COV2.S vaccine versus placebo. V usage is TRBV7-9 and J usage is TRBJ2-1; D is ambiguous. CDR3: CASSFTKISEQFF. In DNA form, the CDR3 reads TGTGCCAGCAGCTTCACTAAAATTTCCGAGCAGTTCTTC.